The entry below gives a single T cell receptor beta chain sequence along with its context. The data were obtained in a study of shared T cell receptors in the human thymus. Deletions cut 0 bases from V and 3 bases from J, with 9 bases between. The germline CDR1 and CDR2 sequences are SGDLS and YYNGEE. The CDR3 is 14 amino acids. The repertoire was sequenced with immunoSEQ multiplex PCR; TCRdb's copy has only in-frame clones and lacks some. This sample has 600,000 or so clones, with roughly 86% found just once. The sample also formed part of further work on human thymus T cells. That paper states: Surgeons resected thymus tissue during corrective heart surgery.

This clonotype was sampled from a boy in the first two years of life with a congenital heart defect. Sequences were obtained from thymocytes. The V gene is TRBV9, the J gene TRBJ1-1; D gene uncertain. For the CDR3, the DNA is TGTGCCAGCAGCGTAGTGGCAGGTCACACTGAAGCTTTCTTT. It yields the protein CASSVVAGHTEAFF.